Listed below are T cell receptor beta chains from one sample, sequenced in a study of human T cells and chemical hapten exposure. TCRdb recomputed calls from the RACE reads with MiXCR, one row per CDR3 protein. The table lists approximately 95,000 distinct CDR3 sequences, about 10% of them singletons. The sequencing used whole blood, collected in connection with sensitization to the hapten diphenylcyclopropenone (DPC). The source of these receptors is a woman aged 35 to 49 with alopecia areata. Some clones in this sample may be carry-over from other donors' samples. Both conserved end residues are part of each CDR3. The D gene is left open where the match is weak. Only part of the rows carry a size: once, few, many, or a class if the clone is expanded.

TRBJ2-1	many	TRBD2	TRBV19	TGTGCCAGTTACGGCGGGGGGGCTTCCTACAATGAGCAGTTCTTC	CASYGGGASYNEQFF
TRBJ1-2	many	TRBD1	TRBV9	TGTGCCAGCAAAGAGACAGGGCCGAACTATGGCTACACCTTC	CASKETGPNYGYTF
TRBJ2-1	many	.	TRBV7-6	TGTGCCAGCAGCTTAGGCACGGGACCCCACCCGGGCAATGAGCAGTTCTTC	CASSLGTGPHPGNEQFF
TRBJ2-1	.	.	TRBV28	TGTGCCAGCAGGTCGGGACCCTCCTACAATGAGCAGTTCTTC	CASRSGPSYNEQFF
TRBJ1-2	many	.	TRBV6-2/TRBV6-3	TGTGCCAGCAGGCGAGGACCGGCTAACTATGGCTACACCTTC	CASRRGPANYGYTF
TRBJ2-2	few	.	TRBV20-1	TGCAGTGCAGCAGGGGCGAACACCGGGGAGCTGTTTTTT	CSAAGANTGELFF
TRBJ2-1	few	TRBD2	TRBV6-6	TGTGCCAGCCGCGGGGCGAGCGGGAGGGTTAATGAGCAGTTCTTC	CASRGASGRVNEQFF
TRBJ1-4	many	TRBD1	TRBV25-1	TGTGCCAGCAGTGGGGACAGTCTTAATGAAAAACTGTTTTTT	CASSGDSLNEKLFF
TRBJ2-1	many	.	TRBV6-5	TGTGCCAGCAACCAAAAAGTACGTTTCTACAATGAGCAGTTCTTC	CASNQKVRFYNEQFF
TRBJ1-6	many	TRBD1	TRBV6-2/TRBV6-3	TGTGCCAGCCCTGAGGACAGGAATTCACCCCTCCACTTT	CASPEDRNSPLHF
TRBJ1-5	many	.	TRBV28	TGTGCCAGCAGAAGGGACAATCAGCCCCAGCATTTT	CASRRDNQPQHF
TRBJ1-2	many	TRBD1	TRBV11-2	TGTGCCAGCAGCAGACAGGGGGTAGGAGGCTACACCTTC	CASSRQGVGGYTF
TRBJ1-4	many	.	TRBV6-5	TGTGCCAGCAGTTACACCGACAGAAATGAAAAACTGTTTTTT	CASSYTDRNEKLFF
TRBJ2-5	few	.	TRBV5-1	TGCGCCAGCAGCTTGGCCGGGCAGGGGACGGAGACCCAGTACTTC	CASSLAGQGTETQYF
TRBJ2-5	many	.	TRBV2	TGTGCCAGCAAGCCAGATCAAGAGACCCAGTACTTC	CASKPDQETQYF
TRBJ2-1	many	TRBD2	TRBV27	TGTGCCAGCAGTTCCGTAGGGGGACTAGCGGGGGAGGAGCAGTTCTTC	CASSSVGGLAGEEQFF
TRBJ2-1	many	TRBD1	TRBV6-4	TGTGCCAGCAGTGAGCGGACAGGGGAGGCCTACAATGAGCAGTTCTTC	CASSERTGEAYNEQFF
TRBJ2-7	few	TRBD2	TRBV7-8	TGTGCCAGCAGCTTAGCCCAGACTAGCGGGAGGGCCGTTTACGAGCAGTACTTC	CASSLAQTSGRAVYEQYF
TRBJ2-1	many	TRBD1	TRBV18	TGTGCCAGCTCACTGGGACAGGTCGGAGGTTACAATGAGCAGTTCTTC	CASSLGQVGGYNEQFF
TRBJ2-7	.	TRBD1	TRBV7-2	TGTGCCAGCAGCTTAGTGAAGGGGGCACACTACGAGCAGTACTTC	CASSLVKGAHYEQYF
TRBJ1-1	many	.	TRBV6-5	TGTGCCAGCAGTTACTCGATTGGTTTGAACACTGAAGCTTTCTTT	CASSYSIGLNTEAFF
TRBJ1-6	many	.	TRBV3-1	TGTGCCAGCAGCCAAGGACCTTCGCCCCTCCACTTT	CASSQGPSPLHF
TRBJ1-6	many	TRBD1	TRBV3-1	TGTGCCAGCAGCCCCCTAGGGGCAGGGGGCGCGTCACCCCTCCACTTT	CASSPLGAGGASPLHF
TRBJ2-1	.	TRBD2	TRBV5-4	TGTGCCAGCAGCTTAGCGGGAGAGGCCTACAATGAGCAGTTCTTC	CASSLAGEAYNEQFF
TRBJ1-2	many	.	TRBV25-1	TGTGCCAGCAGTGTCCTGCTGACGGGGGAGGTCGGCTACACCTTC	CASSVLLTGEVGYTF
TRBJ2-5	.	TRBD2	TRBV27	TGTGCCAGCAGTTTAGGGCGGGGGAATCAAGAGACCCAGTACTTC	CASSLGRGNQETQYF
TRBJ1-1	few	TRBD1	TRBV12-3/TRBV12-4	TGTGCCAGCAGTTCAGACAGGGTTGGTAACACTGAAGCTTTCTTT	CASSSDRVGNTEAFF
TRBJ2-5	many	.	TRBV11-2	TGTGCCAGCAGCTTAGGTGGGACACCTATACAGGAGACCCAGTACTTC	CASSLGGTPIQETQYF
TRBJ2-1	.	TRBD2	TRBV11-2	TGTGCCAGCAGCTTCTCGACTAGCGCCCTCAATGAGCAGTTCTTC	CASSFSTSALNEQFF
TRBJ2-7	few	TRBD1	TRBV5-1	TGCGCCAGCAGCCCCCGGACAGGGAATCTACCTAGCGACGAGCAGTACTTC	CASSPRTGNLPSDEQYF
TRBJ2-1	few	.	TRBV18	TGTGCCAGCTCACCAGACCTCTCCAATGAGCAGTTCTTC	CASSPDLSNEQFF
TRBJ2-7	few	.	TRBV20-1	TGCAGTGCTAGTTGGGGGAACGAGCAGTACTTC	CSASWGNEQYF